This T cell receptor beta chain was found in a study of regulatory T cells in long-lasting Graves disease. Library construction for TCR beta used iRepertoire HTBI primers and Arm-PCR of CDR3 regions. TCRdb reprocessed the multiplex PCR reads via MiXCR and lists one record per CDR3 protein. This table holds under 300,000 distinct CDR3 sequences, around 20% found once. Time point reported: newly diagnosed GD, antithyroid drugs for less than 3 months. There was RNA extracted from PBMCs, and the TCR library was made from it. This CDR3 comprises 14 residues. From germline, CDR1 is LNHDA and CDR2 SQIVND (reference sequence). V was trimmed by 4 bases and J by 1 base, leaving 10 bases between them.

The TCR comes from a female donor with Graves disease. The chain couples TRBV19 to TRBJ1-1; D is ambiguous. The specimen comprised peripheral blood mononuclear cells (PBMCs), sampled at new diagnosis, from a patient treated with antithyroid drugs. The DNA for the CDR3 is TGTGCCAGTAGTACCCCGAGAGAGAACACTGAAGCTTTCTTT. It yields the protein CASSTPRENTEAFF. Full variable domain (missing parts from reference TRBV19 and TRBJ1-1): DGGITQSPKYLFRKEGQNVTLSCEQNLNHDAMYWYRQDPGQGLRLIYYSQIVNDFQKGDIAEGYSVSREKKESFPLTVTSAQKNPTAFYLCASSTPRENTEAFFGQGTRLTVV.